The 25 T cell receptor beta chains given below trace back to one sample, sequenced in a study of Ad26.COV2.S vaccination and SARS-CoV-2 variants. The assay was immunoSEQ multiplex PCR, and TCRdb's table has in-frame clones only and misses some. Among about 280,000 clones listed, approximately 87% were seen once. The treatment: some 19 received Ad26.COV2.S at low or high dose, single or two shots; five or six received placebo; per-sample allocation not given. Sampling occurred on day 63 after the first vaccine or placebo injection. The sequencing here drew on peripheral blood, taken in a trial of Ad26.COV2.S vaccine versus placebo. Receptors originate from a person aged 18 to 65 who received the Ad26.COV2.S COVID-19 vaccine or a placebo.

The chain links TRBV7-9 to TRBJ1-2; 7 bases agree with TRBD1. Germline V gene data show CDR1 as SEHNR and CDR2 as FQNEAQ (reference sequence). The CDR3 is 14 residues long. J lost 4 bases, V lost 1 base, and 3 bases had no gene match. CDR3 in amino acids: CASSLGDSRYGYTF. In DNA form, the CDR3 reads TGTGCCAGCAGCTTAGGGGACAGCCGCTATGGCTACACCTTC.

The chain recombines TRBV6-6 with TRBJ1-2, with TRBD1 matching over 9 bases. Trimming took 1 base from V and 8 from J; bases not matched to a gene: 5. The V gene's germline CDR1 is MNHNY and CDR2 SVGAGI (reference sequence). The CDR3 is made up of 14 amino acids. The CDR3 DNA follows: TGTGCCAGCAGTTACTATGGGACAGGGAACGGCTACACCTTC. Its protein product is CASSYYGTGNGYTF.

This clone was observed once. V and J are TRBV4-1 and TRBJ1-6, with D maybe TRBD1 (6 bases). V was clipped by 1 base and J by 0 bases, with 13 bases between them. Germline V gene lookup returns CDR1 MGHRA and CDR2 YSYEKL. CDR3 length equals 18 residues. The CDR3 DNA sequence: TGCGCCAGCAGCCAAGGACAGGTTATCAGCTCCTATAATTCACCCCTCCACTTT. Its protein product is CASSQGQVISSYNSPLHF.

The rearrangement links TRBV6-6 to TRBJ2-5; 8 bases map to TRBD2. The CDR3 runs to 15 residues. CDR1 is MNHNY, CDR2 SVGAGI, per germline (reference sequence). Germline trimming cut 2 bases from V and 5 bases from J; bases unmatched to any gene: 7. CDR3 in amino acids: CASSYHGGGRETQYF. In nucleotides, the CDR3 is TGTGCCAGCAGTTACCACGGGGGGGGCCGTGAGACCCAGTACTTC.

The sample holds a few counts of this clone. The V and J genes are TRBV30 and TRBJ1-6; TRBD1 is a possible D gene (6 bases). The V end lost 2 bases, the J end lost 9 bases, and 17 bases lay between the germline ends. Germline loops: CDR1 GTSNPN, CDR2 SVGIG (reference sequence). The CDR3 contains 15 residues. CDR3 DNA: TGTGCCTGGAGTTTTCGACAAGGGGGGGGTTCACCCCTCCACTTT. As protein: CAWSFRQGGGSPLHF.

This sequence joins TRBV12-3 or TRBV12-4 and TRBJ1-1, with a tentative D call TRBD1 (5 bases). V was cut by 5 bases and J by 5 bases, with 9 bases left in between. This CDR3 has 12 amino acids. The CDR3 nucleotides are TGTGCCAGCAGTACCGGGACGACTGAAGCTTTCTTT. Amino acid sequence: CASSTGTTEAFF.

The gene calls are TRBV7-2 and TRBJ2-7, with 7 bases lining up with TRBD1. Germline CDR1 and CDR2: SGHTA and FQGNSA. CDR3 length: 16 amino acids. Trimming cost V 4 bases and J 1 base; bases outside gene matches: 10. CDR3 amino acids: CASSSSGGSLSYEQYF. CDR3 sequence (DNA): TGTGCCAGCAGCTCTTCAGGGGGATCTCTATCCTACGAGCAGTACTTC.

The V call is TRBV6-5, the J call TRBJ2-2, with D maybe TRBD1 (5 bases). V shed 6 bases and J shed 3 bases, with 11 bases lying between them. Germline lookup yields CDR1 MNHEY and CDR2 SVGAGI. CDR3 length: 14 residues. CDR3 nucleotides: TGTGCCAGCAGCCCCAGGGTTCACACCGGGGAGCTGTTTTTT. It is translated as CASSPRVHTGELFF.

CDR3: CASSAREGAETQYF. As DNA, the CDR3 is TGTGCCAGCAGCGCTCGGGAAGGTGCTGAGACCCAGTACTTC. This chain uses TRBV11-3 with TRBJ2-5, with D perhaps TRBD2 (5 bases). Germline CDR1 and CDR2: SGHNT and YENEEA. This CDR3 has 14 residues. Deletions cut 5 bases from V and 5 bases from J, with 15 bases between.

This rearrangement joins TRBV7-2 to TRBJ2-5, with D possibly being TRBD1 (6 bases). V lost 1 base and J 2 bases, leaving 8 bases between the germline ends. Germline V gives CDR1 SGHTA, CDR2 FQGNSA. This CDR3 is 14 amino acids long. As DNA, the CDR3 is TGTGCCAGCAGCTTAGAGGGACATCAAGAGACCCAGTACTTC. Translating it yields CASSLEGHQETQYF.

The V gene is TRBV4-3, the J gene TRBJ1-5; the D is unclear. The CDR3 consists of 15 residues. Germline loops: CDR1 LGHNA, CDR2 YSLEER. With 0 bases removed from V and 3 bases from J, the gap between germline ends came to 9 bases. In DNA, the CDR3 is TGCGCCAGCAGCCAAGATGGAGCCTCCAATCAGCCCCAGCATTTT. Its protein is CASSQDGASNQPQHF.

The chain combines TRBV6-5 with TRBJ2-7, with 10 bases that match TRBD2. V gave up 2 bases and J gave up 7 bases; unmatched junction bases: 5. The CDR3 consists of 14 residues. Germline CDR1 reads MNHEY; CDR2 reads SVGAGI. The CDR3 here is CASSYASGRGEQYF. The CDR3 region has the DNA TGTGCCAGCAGTTACGCTAGCGGGAGAGGTGAGCAGTACTTC.

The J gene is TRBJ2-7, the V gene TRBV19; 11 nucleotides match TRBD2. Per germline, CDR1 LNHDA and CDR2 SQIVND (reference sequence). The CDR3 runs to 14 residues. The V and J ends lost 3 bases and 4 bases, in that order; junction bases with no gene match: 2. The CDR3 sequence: CASSIGTSGYEQYF. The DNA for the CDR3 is TGTGCCAGTAGTATCGGGACTAGCGGTTACGAGCAGTACTTC.

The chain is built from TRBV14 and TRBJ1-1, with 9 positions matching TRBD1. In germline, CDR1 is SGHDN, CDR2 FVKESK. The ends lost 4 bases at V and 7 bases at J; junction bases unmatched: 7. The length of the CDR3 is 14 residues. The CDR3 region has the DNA TGTGCCAGCAGCCCTCGGACAGGGGCGGGTGAAGCTTTCTTT. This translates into CASSPRTGAGEAFF. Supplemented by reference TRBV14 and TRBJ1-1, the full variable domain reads EAGVTQFPSHSVIEKGQTVTLRCDPISGHDNLYWYRRVMGKEIKFLLHFVKESKQDESGMPNNRFLAERTGGTYSTLKVQPAELEDSGVYFCASSPRTGAGEAFFGQGTRLTVV.

The CDR3 loop reads CASSSRTGPTNEKLFF. In DNA form, the CDR3 reads TGTGCCAGCAGCTCCCGGACAGGTCCAACTAATGAAAAACTGTTTTTT. The V call is TRBV7-8, the J call TRBJ1-4, with 7 bases identical to TRBD1. CDR3 length equals 16 residues. Germline loops: CDR1 SGHVS, CDR2 FQNEAQ. Trimming removed 4 bases from V and 0 bases from J; junction bases left unmatched: 5.

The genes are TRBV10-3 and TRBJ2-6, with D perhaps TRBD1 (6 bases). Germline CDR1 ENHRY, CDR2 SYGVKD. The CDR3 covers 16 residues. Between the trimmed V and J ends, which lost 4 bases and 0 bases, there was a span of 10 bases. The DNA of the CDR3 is TGTGCCATCAGTGGGGGGCGGGTCTCTGGGGCCAACGTCCTGACTTTC. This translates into CAISGGRVSGANVLTF.

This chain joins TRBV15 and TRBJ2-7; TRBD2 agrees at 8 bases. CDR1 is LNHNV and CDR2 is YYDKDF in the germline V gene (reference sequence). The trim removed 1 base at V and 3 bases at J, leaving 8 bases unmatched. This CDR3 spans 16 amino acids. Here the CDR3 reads CATSRAGGVANYEQYF. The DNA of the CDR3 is TGTGCCACCAGCAGAGCCGGGGGGGTAGCCAACTACGAGCAGTACTTC.

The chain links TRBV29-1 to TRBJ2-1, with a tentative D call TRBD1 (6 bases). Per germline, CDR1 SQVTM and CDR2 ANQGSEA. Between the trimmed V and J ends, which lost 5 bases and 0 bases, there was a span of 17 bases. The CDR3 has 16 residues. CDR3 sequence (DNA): TGCAGCGTTACCGGACAGACAGCAAACTCCTACAATGAGCAGTTCTTC. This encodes CSVTGQTANSYNEQFF.

CDR3 in DNA: TGTGCCAGCAGCTTGGGGAGAGGTCAGCCCCAGCATTTT. It translates to CASSLGRGQPQHF. The chain combines TRBV5-6 with TRBJ1-5; D is uncertain. Deletions cut 0 bases from V and 6 bases from J, with 7 bases between. The length of the CDR3 is 13 residues. Germline CDR1 reads SGHDT; CDR2 reads YYEEEE. Combining the CDR3 with reference TRBV5-6 and TRBJ1-5 gives the whole variable domain DAGVTQSPTHLIKTRGQQVTLRCSPKSGHDTVSWYQQALGQGPQFIFQYYEEEERQRGNFPDRFSGHQFPNYSSELNVNALLLGDSALYLCASSLGRGQPQHFGDGTRLSIL.

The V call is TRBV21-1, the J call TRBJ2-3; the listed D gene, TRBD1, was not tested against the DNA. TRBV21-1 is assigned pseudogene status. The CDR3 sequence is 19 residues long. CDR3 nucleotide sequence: TGTGCCAGCAGCTACCGGGACAGGGGACCCAGCGACCCCACAGATACGCAGTATTTT. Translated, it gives CASSYRDRGPSDPTDTQYF.

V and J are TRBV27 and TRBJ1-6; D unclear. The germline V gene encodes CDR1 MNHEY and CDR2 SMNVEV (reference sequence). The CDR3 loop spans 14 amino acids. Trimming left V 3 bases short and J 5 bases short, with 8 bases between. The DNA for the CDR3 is TGTGCCAGCAGTTTTGCCCAGAATAATTCACCCCTCCACTTT. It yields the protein CASSFAQNNSPLHF.

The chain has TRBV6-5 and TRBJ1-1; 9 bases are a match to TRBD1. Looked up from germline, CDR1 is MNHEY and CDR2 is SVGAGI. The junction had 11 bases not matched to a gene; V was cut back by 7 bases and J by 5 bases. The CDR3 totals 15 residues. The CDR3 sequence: CASTPGQGRLTEAFF. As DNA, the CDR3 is TGTGCCAGCACCCCGGGACAGGGAAGGCTAACTGAAGCTTTCTTT.

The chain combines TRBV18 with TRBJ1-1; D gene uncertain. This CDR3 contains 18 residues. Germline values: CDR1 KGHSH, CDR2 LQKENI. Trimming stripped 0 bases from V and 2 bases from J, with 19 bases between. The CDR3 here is CASSPPLGGPEINTEAFF. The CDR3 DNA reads TGTGCCAGCTCACCACCGCTGGGTGGGCCCGAAATAAACACTGAAGCTTTCTTT.

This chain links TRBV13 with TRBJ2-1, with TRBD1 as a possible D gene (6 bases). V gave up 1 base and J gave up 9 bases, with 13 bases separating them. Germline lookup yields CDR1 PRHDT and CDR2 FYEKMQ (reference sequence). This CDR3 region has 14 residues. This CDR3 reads CASSLEGGGSEQFF. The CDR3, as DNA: TGTGCCAGCAGCTTAGAGGGTGGGGGCAGTGAGCAGTTCTTC.

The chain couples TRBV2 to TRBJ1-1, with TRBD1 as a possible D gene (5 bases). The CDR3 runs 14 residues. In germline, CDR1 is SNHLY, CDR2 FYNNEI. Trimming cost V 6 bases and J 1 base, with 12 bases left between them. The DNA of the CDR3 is TGTGCCAGCAGAGAGGGGAGTTGGAACACTGAAGCTTTCTTT. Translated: CASREGSWNTEAFF.